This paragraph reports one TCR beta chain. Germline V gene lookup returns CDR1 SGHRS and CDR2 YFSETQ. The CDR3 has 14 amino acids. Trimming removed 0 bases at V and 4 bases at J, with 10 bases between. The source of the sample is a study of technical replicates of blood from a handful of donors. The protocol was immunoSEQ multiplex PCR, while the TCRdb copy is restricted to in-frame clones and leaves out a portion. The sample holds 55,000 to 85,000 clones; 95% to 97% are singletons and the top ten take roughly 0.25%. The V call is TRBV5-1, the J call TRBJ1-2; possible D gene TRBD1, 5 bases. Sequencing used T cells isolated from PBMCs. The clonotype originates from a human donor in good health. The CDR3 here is CASSLEDIRYGYTF. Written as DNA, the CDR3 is TGCGCCAGCAGCTTGGAGGACATACGCTATGGCTACACCTTC.